Below, 10 T cell receptor beta chains from the same sample are listed, as sequenced in a study of blood T cell repertoires in COVID-19. Assay used: immunoSEQ multiplex PCR; TCRdb lists only in-frame clones, some missing. Altogether about 99,000 clones are present, roughly 84% being singletons, with the ten largest covering roughly 1.9%. Input material: peripheral blood. The source of these receptors is an older man with active or convalescent COVID-19.

This clone has just one count. The chain couples TRBV21-1 to TRBJ1-5; the table's D call TRBD1 went unverified against the DNA. TRBV21-1 is a documented pseudogene. The CDR3 loop spans 16 amino acids. The CDR3 DNA reads as TGTGCCAGACTTAAGGGACGGGACAGGGGCAATCAGCCCCAGCATTTT. Translating it yields CARLKGRDRGNQPQHF.

The V and J genes are TRBV19 and TRBJ2-4; the match to TRBD1 covers 9 bases. The CDR3 runs to 15 residues. Germline CDR1 and CDR2: LNHDA and SQIVND (reference sequence). V shed 5 bases, J shed 6 bases, and the junction held 8 bases outside the gene matches. Here the CDR3 DNA reads TGTGCCAGTAGTTTTCGACAGGGGGTATCAAACATTCAGTACTTC. Its protein product is CASSFRQGVSNIQYF.

This clone was counted a few times. Different DNA sequences within this sample yield the same CDR3. DNA for the CDR3: TGCAGCGTCGAGCGGGGGGGTACAGATACGCAGTATTTT. Translation gives CSVERGGTDTQYF. The chain joins TRBV29-1 to TRBJ2-3; 10 bases align to TRBD2. J was trimmed by 3 bases and V by 6 bases; bases with no gene match: 3. Germline V CDR1 and CDR2: SQVTM, ANQGSEA. This CDR3 comprises 13 residues.

This clone was seen only once. This CDR3 is also generated by other DNA sequences in the sample. The chain recombines TRBV5-4 with TRBJ1-1; TRBD1 aligns across 8 bases. Per germline, CDR1 SGHNT and CDR2 YYREEE (reference sequence). The J segment lost 0 bases and the V segment lost 5 bases, leaving 6 bases of the junction unmatched. The CDR3 is 15 amino acids. The CDR3 nucleotides are TGTGCCAGCAGTTTAGACAGGGGTTTGAACACTGAAGCTTTCTTT. Protein: CASSLDRGLNTEAFF.

The chain has TRBV5-1 and TRBJ1-6; TRBD1 matches at 9 bases. Germline CDR1 and CDR2: SGHRS and YFSETQ. The CDR3 is 13 amino acids. Trimming took 4 bases from V and 13 from J; bases not matched to a gene: 6. CDR3: CASSGGDRVPLHF. The CDR3 DNA sequence: TGCGCCAGCAGCGGCGGGGACAGGGTGCCCCTCCACTTT.

This chain uses TRBV28 with TRBJ1-5; 8 bases agree with TRBD2. With the DNA end fitting TRBJ2-3 better, the J assignment may be wrong. The length of the CDR3 is 13 residues. Germline V CDR1 and CDR2: MDHEN, SYDVKM. The CDR3 DNA follows: TGTGCCAGCATCGGGGGGGGCAATCAGCCCCAGTATTTT. This translates into CASIGGGNQPQYF.

This rearrangement joins TRBV12-5 to TRBJ1-1; TRBD1 matches at 7 bases. Germline CDR1 is LGHNT and CDR2 is FRNRAP. This CDR3 is built from 15 residues. The J segment lost 4 bases and the V segment lost 1 base, leaving 6 bases of the junction unmatched. CDR3 nucleotide sequence: TGTGCTAGTGGTTTGGAGACAGGGTTGGTCACTGAAGCTTTCTTT. Its protein product is CASGLETGLVTEAFF.

The CDR3: CASSPPGGSRITDTQYF. For the CDR3, the DNA is TGTGCCAGCTCACCACCGGGAGGCTCCCGAATCACAGATACGCAGTATTTT. V gene TRBV18 combines with J gene TRBJ2-3; D perhaps matches TRBD2 (6 bases). The V end lost 0 bases, the J end lost 2 bases, and 15 bases lay between the germline ends. Germline CDR1 reads KGHSH; CDR2 reads LQKENI. The length of the CDR3 is 17 residues. Full variable domain (rest looked up from reference TRBV18 and TRBJ2-3): NAGVMQNPRHLVRRRGQEARLRCSPMKGHSHVYWYRQLPEEGLKFMVYLQKENIIDESGMPKERFSAEFPKEGPSILRIQQVVRGDSAAYFCASSPPGGSRITDTQYFGPGTRLTVL.

The chain is built from TRBV19 and TRBJ1-4; 10 nucleotides align to TRBD1. The CDR3 is 19 amino acids. The germline CDR1 and CDR2 sequences are LNHDA and SQIVND (reference sequence). Trimming cost V 0 bases and J 0 bases; bases outside gene matches: 7. Here the CDR3 reads CASSIETGGPIATNEKLFF. CDR3 DNA sequence: TGTGCCAGTAGTATAGAGACAGGGGGCCCGATTGCAACTAATGAAAAACTGTTTTTT.

The J gene is TRBJ1-2, the V gene TRBV6-6; D is possibly TRBD1 (5 bases). CDR1 and CDR2 from the germline V gene are MNHNY and SVGAGI (reference sequence). The CDR3 loop spans 14 amino acids. V was trimmed by 3 bases and J by 2 bases, leaving 10 bases between them. CDR3 sequence reads: CASSYRGPNYGYTF. CDR3 DNA sequence: TGTGCCAGCAGTTATAGGGGCCCGAACTATGGCTACACCTTC.